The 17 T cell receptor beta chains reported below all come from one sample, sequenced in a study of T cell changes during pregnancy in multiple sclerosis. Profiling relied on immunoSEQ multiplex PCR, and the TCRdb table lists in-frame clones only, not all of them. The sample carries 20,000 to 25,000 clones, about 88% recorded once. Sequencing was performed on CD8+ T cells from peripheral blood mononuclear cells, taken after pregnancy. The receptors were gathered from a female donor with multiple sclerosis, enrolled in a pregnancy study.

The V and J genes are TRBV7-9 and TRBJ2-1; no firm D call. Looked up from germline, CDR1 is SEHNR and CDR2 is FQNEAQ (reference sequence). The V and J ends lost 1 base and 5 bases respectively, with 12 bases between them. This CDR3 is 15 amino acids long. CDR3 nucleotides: TGTGCCAGCAGCTTAGAGCTGGTAGTAAACAATGAGCAGTTCTTC. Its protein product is CASSLELVVNNEQFF.

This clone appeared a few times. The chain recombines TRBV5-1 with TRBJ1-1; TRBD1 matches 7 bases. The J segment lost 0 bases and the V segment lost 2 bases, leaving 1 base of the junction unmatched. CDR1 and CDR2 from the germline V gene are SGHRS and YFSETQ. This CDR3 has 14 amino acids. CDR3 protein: CASSFGTVNTEAFF. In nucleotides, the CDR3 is TGCGCCAGCAGCTTCGGGACAGTGAACACTGAAGCTTTCTTT. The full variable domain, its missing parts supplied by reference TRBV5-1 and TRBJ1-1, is KAGVTQTPRYLIKTRGQQVTLSCSPISGHRSVSWYQQTPGQGLQFLFEYFSETQRNKGNFPGRFSGRQFSNSRSEMNVSTLELGDSALYLCASSFGTVNTEAFFGQGTRLTVV.

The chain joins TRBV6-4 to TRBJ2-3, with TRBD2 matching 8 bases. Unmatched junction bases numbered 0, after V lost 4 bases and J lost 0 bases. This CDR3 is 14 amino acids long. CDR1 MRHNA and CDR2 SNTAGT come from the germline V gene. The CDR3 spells CASSASGSTDTQYF. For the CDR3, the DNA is TGTGCCAGCAGTGCTAGCGGGAGCACAGATACGCAGTATTTT.

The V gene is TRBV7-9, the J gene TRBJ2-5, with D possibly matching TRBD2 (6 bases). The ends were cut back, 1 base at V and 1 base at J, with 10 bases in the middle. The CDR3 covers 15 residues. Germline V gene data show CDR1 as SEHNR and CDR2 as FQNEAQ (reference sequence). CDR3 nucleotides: TGTGCCAGCAGCTTAGTGGGAGGCCCCCAAGAGACCCAGTACTTC. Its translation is CASSLVGGPQETQYF.

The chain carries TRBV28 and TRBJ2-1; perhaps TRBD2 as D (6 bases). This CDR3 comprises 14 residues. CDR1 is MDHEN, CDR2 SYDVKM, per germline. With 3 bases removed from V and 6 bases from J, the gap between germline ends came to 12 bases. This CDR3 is CASSFSGSGNEQFF. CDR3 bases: TGTGCCAGCAGTTTTTCTGGTAGCGGCAATGAGCAGTTCTTC.

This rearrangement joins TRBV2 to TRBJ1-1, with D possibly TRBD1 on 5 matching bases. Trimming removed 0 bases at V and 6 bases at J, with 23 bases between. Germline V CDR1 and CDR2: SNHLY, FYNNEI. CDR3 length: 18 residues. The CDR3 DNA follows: TGTGCCAGCAGTGAAGCCAAACTAATGGGGGGTATTAGGGCTGAAGCTTTCTTT. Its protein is CASSEAKLMGGIRAEAFF.

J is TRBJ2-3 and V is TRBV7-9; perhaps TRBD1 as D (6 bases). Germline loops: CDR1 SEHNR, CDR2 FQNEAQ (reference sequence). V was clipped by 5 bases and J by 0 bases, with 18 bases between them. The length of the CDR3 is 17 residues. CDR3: CASSPNPGETSTDTQYF. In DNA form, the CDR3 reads TGTGCCAGCAGCCCAAACCCAGGGGAGACTAGCACAGATACGCAGTATTTT.

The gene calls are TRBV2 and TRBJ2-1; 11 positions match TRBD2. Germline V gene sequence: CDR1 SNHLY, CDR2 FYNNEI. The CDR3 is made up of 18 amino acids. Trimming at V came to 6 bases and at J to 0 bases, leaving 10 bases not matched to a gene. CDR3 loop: CASSDGLAGLSSYNEQFF. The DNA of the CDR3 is TGTGCCAGCAGCGACGGACTAGCGGGCCTTAGCTCCTACAATGAGCAGTTCTTC.

The CDR3 sequence: CASSLMPQGIRNTIYF. CDR3 bases: TGTGCCAGCAGCCTCATGCCCCAGGGGATCAGAAACACCATATATTTT. The chain carries TRBV7-9 and TRBJ1-3; D perhaps matches TRBD1 (6 bases). Trimming pared 5 bases from V and 5 bases from J, leaving 19 bases between. Per the germline V gene, CDR1 is SEHNR and CDR2 is FQNEAQ (reference sequence). The CDR3 has 16 amino acids.

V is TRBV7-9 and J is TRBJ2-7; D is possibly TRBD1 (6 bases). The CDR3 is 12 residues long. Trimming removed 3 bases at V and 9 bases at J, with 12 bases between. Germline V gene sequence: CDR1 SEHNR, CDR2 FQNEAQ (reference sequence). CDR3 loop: CASSLDLDRQYF. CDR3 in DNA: TGTGCCAGCAGCTTGGACCTGGACAGGCAGTACTTC.

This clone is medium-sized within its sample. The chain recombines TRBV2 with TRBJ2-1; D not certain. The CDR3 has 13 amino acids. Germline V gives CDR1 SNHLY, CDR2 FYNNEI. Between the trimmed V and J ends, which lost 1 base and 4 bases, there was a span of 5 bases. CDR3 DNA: TGTGCCAGCAGTGAAGGACTTTACAATGAGCAGTTCTTC. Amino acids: CASSEGLYNEQFF.

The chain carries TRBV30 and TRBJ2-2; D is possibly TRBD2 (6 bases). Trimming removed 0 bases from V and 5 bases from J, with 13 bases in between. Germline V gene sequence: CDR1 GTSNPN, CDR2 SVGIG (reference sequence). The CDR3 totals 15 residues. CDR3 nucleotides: TGTGCCTGGAGTGTGGGGGGAATCGATACCGGGGAGCTGTTTTTT. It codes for CAWSVGGIDTGELFF.

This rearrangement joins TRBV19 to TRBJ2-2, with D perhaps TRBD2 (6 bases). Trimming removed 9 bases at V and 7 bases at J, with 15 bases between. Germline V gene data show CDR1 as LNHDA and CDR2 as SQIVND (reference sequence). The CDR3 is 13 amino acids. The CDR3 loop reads CASSLGGIGELFF. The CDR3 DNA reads TGTGCCAGCTCTCTTGGGGGGATCGGGGAGCTGTTTTTT.

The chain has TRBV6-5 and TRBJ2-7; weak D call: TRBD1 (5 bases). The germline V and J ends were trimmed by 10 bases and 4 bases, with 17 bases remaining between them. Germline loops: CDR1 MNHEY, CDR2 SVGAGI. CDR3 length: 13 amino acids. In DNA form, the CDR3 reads TGTGCCACCCAAGACCCACAGGAGTACGAGCAGTACTTC. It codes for CATQDPQEYEQYF.

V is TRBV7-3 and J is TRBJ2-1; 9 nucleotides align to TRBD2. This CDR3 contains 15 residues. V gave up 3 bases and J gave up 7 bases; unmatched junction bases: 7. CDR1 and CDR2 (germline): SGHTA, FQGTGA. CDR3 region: CASSLWRGGANEQFF. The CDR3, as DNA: TGTGCCAGCAGCTTGTGGCGGGGGGGGGCAAATGAGCAGTTCTTC. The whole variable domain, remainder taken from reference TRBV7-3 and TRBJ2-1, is GAGVSQTPSNKVTEKGKYVELRCDPISGHTALYWYRQSLGQGPEFLIYFQGTGAADDSGLPNDRFFAVRPEGSVSTLKIQRTERGDSAVYLCASSLWRGGANEQFFGPGTRLTVL.

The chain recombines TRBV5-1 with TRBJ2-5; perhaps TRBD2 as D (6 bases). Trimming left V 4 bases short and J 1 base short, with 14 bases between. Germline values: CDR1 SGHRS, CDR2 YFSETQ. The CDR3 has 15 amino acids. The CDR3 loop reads CASSTLGLFQETQYF. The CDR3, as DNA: TGCGCCAGCAGCACCCTGGGACTTTTCCAAGAGACCCAGTACTTC.

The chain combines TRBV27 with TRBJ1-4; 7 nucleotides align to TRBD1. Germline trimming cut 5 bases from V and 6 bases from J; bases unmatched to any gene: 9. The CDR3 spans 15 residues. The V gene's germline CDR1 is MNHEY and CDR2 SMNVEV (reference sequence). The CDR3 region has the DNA TGTGCCAGCAGTCGCACACAGGGGCTACATGAAAAACTGTTTTTT. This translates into CASSRTQGLHEKLFF. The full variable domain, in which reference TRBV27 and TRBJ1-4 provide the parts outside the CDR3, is EAQVTQNPRYLITVTGKKLTVTCSQNMNHEYMSWYRQDPGLGLRQIYYSMNVEVTDKGDVPEGYKVSRKEKRNFPLILESPSPNQTSLYFCASSRTQGLHEKLFFGSGTQLSVL.